The present T cell receptor beta chain was sequenced within a study of T cell repertoires in cytomegalovirus infection. Study information: CMV infection together with matching HLA type was indicated by public TCR beta signatures.

The study's findings and limits: The ex vivo response was dominated by HLA-C-restricted CMV-specific TCR beta clonotypes.

CDR3 length: 17 residues. V lost 4 bases to trimming and J lost 3 bases; unmatched junction nucleotides: 8. TCRdb re-called the reads with MiXCR, one entry per CDR3 protein. The table has tens of thousands of distinct CDR3 sequences, under 4.5% seen once. There are many counts of this clonotype. What it recognizes is unknown. The receptor was isolated from a human donor in good health (CMV status not recorded). Some clones in this sample may be carry-over from other donors' samples. The specimen was PBMCs. The rearrangement uses TRBV12-3 or TRBV12-4 and TRBJ2-4; 11 bases match TRBD2. CDR3: CASSSPTSGDVKNIQYF. Here the CDR3 DNA reads TGTGCCAGCAGTTCCCCGACTAGCGGGGATGTCAAAAACATTCAGTACTTC.